This T cell receptor (beta chain) originates from a study of shared clonotypes between healthy human individuals. The wider study: Aged between 18 and 49, the donors were a couple of women and three men. Findings and limits, study-wide: Relative to clonotypes present in all four donors, those not shared had lower generation probabilities.

Libraries were prepared by immunoSEQ multiplex PCR; TCRdb keeps only in-frame clonotypes and omits some of them. Here the sample spans hundreds of thousands of clones, around 72% being singletons. The investigators split CD4+ cells into a CD45RA+ naive subset and a CD45RA-negative memory subset. Germline V gives CDR1 SNHLY, CDR2 FYNNEI. V shed 5 bases and J shed 8 bases, with 18 bases lying between them. The CDR3 contains 15 residues. As for this clone: Its specificity is not known.

The clonotype was recovered from a woman in her twenties or thirties in good health. The sequenced material came from memory CD4+ T cells sorted from blood. As for subset: CD45RA-negative fraction. V and J are TRBV2 and TRBJ1-4; tentatively, D is TRBD1 (6 bases). The CDR3 nucleotides are TGTGCCAGCAGTCCGCAACCTTCCCAGGGGGAAAAACTGTTTTTT. Translated, it gives CASSPQPSQGEKLFF.